This T cell receptor (beta chain) was sequenced during a study of T cells in localized non-small cell lung cancer. V was trimmed by 0 bases and J by 5 bases, leaving 12 bases between them. The germline CDR1 and CDR2 sequences are GTSNPN and SVGIG (reference sequence). The CDR3 totals 14 residues. Overall study findings and caveats: A median about 56 of the top 100 tumor clones appeared in adjacent lung. Overall survival was longer when the density of T cells in the blood was higher. Tumor showed lower T cell clonality than uninvolved adjacent lung, where it was highest. Multi-region tumor sequencing was not done, so intratumor heterogeneity could not be excluded.

This clone was picked up a small number of times. The antigen is not known. Repertoires were generated with immunoSEQ multiplex PCR, while TCRdb's copy carries only in-frame clones and drops some. This table holds roughly 2,100 clones, roughly a sixth found once. The material sequenced was lung tumor tissue, taken before any cancer treatment. The rearrangement uses TRBV30 and TRBJ2-3, with a tentative D call TRBD2 (6 bases). This TCR derives from an older female donor with stage I squamous cell lung carcinoma. The CDR3 coding sequence is TGTGCCTGGAGTGTGTCGGGGGTAAGAGATACGCAGTATTTT. Translating gives CAWSVSGVRDTQYF.